This TCR beta chain derives from a study of PD-1 blockade in classical Hodgkin lymphoma. Whole-study results and caveats: Significant TCR diversity gains by C4D1 occurred in CD4+ but not CD8+ cells.

The V end lost 5 bases, the J end lost 1 base, and 12 bases lay between the germline ends. The CDR3 runs 14 residues. Germline loops: CDR1 SGHAT, CDR2 FQNNGV. Using immunoSEQ multiplex PCR, the repertoire was profiled, and TCRdb retains in-frame clones only, with some absent. The sample includes roughly 100,000 clones, about 77% of them seen just once. Regarding this clone: What it recognizes is unknown.

Time point indicated: cycle 4 day 1 (C4D1), after less than 7 weeks of nivolumab. The patients all showed relapse after autologous stem cell transplantation, while their brentuximab vedotin exposure varied. The genes are TRBV11-2 and TRBJ2-7; D gene unclear. The source was peripheral blood mononuclear cells (PBMCs), collected before the fourth cycle of nivolumab. The sequence was obtained from a human donor with classical Hodgkin lymphoma. The CDR3 DNA reads TGTGCCAGCAGCCAACAGCGAGTGTCCTACGAGCAGTACTTC. Translating it yields CASSQQRVSYEQYF.